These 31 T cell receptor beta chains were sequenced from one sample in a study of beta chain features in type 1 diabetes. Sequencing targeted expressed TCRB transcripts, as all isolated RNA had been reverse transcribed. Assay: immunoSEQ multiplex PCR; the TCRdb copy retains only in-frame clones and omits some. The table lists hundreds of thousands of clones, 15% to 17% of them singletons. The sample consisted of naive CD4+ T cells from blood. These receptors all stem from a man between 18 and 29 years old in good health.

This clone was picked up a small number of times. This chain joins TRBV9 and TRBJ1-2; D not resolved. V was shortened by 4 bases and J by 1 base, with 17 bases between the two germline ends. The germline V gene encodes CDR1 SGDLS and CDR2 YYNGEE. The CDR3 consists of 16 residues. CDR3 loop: CASSPHLSTVNYGYTF. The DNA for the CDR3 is TGTGCCAGCAGCCCTCACCTATCTACAGTTAACTATGGCTACACCTTC. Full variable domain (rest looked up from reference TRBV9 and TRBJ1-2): DSGVTQTPKHLITATGQRVTLRCSPRSGDLSVYWYQQSLDQGLQFLIQYYNGEERAKGNILERFSAQQFPDLHSELNLSSLELGDSALYFCASSPHLSTVNYGYTFGSGTRLTVV.

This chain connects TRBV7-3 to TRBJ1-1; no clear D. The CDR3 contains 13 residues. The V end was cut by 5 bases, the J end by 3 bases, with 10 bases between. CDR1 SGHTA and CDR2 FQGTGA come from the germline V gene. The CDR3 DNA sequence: TGTGCCAGCAGCGCCCAGGTTTACACTGAAGCTTTCTTT. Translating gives CASSAQVYTEAFF.

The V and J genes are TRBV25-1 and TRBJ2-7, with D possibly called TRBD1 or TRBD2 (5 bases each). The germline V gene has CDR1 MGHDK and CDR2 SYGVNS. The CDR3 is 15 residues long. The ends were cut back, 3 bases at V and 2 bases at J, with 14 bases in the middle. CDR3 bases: TGTGCCAGCAGTGATCTACGGACGGGACCCTACGAGCAGTACTTC. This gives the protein CASSDLRTGPYEQYF.

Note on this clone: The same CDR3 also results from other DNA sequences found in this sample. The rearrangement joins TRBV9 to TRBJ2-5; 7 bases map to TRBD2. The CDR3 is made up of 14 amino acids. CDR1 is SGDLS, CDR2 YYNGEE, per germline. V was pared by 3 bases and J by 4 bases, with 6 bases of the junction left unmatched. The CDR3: CASSASSGGETQYF. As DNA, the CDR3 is TGTGCCAGCAGCGCCTCCTCGGGGGGAGAGACCCAGTACTTC.

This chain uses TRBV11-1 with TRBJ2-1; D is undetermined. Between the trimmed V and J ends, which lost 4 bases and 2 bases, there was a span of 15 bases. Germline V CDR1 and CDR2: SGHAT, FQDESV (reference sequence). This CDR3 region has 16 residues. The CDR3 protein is CASSSFHGPAYNEQFF. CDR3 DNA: TGTGCCAGCAGCTCATTTCACGGGCCGGCCTACAATGAGCAGTTCTTC.

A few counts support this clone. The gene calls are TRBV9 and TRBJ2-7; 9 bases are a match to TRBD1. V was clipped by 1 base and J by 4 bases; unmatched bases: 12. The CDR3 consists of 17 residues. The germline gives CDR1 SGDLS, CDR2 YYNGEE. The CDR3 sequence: CASSVSSDRGSHYEQYF. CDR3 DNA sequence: TGTGCCAGCAGCGTATCCTCTGACAGGGGGTCCCATTACGAGCAGTACTTC.

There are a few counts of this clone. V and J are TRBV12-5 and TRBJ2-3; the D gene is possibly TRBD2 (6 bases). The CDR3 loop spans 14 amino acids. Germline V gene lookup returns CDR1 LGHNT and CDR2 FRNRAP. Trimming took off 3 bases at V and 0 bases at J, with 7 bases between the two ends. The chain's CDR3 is CASGFSGSTDTQYF. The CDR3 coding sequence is TGTGCTAGTGGTTTTAGCGGAAGCACAGATACGCAGTATTTT.

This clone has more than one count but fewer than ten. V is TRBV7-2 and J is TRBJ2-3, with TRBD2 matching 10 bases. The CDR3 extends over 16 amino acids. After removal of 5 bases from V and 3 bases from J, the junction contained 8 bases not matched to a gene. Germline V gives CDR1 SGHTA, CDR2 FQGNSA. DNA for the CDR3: TGTGCCAGCAGCGCAATCCTAGCGGGGGCTACAGATACGCAGTATTTT. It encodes CASSAILAGATDTQYF.

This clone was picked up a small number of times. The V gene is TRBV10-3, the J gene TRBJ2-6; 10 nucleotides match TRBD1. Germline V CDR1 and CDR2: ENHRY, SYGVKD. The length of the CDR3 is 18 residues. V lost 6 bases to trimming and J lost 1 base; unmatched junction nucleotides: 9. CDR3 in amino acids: CAISGGDRGVSGANVLTF. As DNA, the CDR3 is TGTGCCATCAGCGGAGGGGACAGGGGTGTTTCTGGGGCCAACGTCCTGACTTTC.

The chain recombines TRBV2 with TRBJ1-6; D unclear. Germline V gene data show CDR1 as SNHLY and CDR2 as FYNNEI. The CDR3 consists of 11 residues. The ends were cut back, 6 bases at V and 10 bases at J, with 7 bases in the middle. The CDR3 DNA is TGTGCCAGCAGCGGAATATCACCCCTCCACTTT. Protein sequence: CASSGISPLHF.

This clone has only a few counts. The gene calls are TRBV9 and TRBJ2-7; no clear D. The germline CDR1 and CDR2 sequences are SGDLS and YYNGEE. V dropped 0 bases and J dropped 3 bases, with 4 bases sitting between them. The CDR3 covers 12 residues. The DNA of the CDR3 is TGTGCCAGCAGCGTAGTTTACTACGAGCAGTACTTC. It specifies CASSVVYYEQYF.

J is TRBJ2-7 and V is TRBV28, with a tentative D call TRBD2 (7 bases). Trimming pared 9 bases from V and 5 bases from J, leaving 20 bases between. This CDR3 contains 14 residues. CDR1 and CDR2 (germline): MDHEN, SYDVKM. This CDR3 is CASLEGGGTNEQYF. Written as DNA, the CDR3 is TGTGCCAGTCTTGAGGGAGGGGGTACTAACGAGCAGTACTTC.

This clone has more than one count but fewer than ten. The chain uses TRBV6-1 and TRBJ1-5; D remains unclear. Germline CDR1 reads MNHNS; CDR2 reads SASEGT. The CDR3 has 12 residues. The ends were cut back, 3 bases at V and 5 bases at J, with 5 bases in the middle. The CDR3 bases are TGTGCCAGCAGTGAGGGTTATCAGCCCCAGCATTTT. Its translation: CASSEGYQPQHF.

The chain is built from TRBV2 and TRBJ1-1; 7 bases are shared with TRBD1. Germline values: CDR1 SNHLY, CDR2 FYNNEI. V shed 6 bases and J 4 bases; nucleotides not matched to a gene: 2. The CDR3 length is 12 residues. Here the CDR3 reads CASRGQATEAFF. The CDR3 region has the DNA TGTGCCAGCAGAGGACAGGCCACTGAAGCTTTCTTT.

CDR3 residues: CASSENPGETQYF. The CDR3 DNA sequence: TGTGCCAGCAGCGAGAATCCCGGGGAGACCCAGTACTTC. This chain joins TRBV11-3 and TRBJ2-5; D is unclear. The CDR3 sequence is 13 residues long. CDR1 SGHNT and CDR2 YENEEA come from the germline V gene. The germline V and J ends were trimmed by 5 bases and 5 bases, with 12 bases remaining between them.

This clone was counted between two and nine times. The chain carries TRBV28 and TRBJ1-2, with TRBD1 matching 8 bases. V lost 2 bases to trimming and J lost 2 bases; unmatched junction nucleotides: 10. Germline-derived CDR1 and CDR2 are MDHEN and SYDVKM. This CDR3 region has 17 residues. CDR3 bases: TGTGCCAGCAGTTTACCGACCGGACAGGGAAGGAACTATGGCTACACCTTC. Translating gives CASSLPTGQGRNYGYTF.

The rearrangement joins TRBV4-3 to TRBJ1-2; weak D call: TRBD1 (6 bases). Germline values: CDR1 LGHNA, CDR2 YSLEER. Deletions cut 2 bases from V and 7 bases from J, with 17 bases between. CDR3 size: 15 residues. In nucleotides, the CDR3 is TGCGCCAGCAGCCAAAGTCAGGGGCGAATCCTTGGCTACACCTTC. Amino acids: CASSQSQGRILGYTF.

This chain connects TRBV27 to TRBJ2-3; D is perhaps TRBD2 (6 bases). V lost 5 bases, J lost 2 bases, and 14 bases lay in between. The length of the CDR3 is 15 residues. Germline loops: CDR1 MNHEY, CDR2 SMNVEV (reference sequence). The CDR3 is CASSLPLASTDTQYF. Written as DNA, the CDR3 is TGTGCCAGCAGTCTGCCTCTAGCGTCCACAGATACGCAGTATTTT.

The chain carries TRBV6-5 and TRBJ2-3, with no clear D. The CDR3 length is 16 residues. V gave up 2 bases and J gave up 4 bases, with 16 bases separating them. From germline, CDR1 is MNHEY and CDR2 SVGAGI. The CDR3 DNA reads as TGTGCCAGCAGTTACGGGGTCACTGCGGCCGCAGATACGCAGTATTTT. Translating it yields CASSYGVTAAADTQYF.

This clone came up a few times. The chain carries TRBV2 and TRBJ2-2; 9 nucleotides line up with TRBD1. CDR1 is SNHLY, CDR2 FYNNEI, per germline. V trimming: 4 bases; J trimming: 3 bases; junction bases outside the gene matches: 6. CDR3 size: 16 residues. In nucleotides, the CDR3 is TGTGCCAGCAGTGCTGCTTGGGACAGGGACACCGGGGAGCTGTTTTTT. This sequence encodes CASSAAWDRDTGELFF.

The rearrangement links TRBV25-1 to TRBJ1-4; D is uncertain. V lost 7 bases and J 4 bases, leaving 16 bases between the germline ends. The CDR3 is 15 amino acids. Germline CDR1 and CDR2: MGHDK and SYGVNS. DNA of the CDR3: TGTGCCAGCACCAAACTCGGGGAAGGTAATGAAAAACTGTTTTTT. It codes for CASTKLGEGNEKLFF. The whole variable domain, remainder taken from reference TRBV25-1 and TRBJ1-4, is EADIYQTPRYLVIGTGKKITLECSQTMGHDKMYWYQQDPGMELHLIHYSYGVNSTEKGDLSSESTVSRIRTEHFPLTLESARPSHTSQYLCASTKLGEGNEKLFFGSGTQLSVL.

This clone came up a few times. CDR3: CARSGAGETQYF. The DNA of the CDR3 is TGTGCCCGGTCTGGGGCGGGAGAGACCCAGTACTTC. This chain joins TRBV30 and TRBJ2-5, with D perhaps given as TRBD1 or TRBD2 (5 bases each). V lost 8 bases to trimming and J lost 4 bases, with 14 bases between them. This CDR3 contains 12 residues. Looked up from germline, CDR1 is GTSNPN and CDR2 is SVGIG (reference sequence).

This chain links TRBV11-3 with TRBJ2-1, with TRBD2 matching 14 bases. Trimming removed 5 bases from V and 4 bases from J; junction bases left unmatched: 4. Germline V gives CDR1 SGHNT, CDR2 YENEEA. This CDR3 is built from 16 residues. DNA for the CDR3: TGTGCCAGCAGCCCCAGACTAGCGGGAGGGTACAATGAGCAGTTCTTC. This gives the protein CASSPRLAGGYNEQFF.

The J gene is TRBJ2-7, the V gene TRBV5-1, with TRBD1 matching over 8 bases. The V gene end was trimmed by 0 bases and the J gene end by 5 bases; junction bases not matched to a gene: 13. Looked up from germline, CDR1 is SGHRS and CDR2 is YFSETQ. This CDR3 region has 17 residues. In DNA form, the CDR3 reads TGCGCCAGCAGCTTGGGGCGACGTTGGGACAGGCCGGACGAGCAGTACTTC. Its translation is CASSLGRRWDRPDEQYF.

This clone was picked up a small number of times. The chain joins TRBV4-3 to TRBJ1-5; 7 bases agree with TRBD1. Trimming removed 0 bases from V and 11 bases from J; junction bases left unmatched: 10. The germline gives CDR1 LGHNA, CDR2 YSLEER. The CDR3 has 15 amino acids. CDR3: CASSQEGQGEISQHF. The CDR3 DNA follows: TGCGCCAGCAGCCAAGAGGGGCAGGGGGAAATCTCCCAGCATTTT.

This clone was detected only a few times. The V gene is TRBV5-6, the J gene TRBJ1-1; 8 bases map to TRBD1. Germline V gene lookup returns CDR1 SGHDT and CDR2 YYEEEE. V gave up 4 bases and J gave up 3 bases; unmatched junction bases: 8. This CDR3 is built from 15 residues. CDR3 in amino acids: CASSPRQGWDTEAFF. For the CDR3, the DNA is TGTGCCAGCAGCCCGAGACAGGGGTGGGACACTGAAGCTTTCTTT. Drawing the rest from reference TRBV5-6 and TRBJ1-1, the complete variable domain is DAGVTQSPTHLIKTRGQQVTLRCSPKSGHDTVSWYQQALGQGPQFIFQYYEEEERQRGNFPDRFSGHQFPNYSSELNVNALLLGDSALYLCASSPRQGWDTEAFFGQGTRLTVV.

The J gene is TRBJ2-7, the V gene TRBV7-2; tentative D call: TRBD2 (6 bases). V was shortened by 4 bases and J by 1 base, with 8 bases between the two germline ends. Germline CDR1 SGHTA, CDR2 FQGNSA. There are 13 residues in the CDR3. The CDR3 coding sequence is TGTGCCAGCAGCTGGGGACTTTCCTACGAGCAGTACTTC. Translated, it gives CASSWGLSYEQYF.

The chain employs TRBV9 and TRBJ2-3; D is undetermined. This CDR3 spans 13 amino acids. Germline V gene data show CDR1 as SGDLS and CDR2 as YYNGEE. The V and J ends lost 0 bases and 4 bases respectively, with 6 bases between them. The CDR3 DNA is TGTGCCAGCAGCGTAGGGTTTTCAGATACGCAGTATTTT. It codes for CASSVGFSDTQYF.

DNA of the CDR3: TGTGCCAGCAGCTTAGTAGGCACAGGCGGTAAGAACACTGAAGCTTTCTTT. It yields the protein CASSLVGTGGKNTEAFF. The chain is built from TRBV7-2 and TRBJ1-1; D may be TRBD1 (5 bases). CDR3 length equals 17 residues. Germline values: CDR1 SGHTA, CDR2 FQGNSA. V was clipped by 1 base and J by 1 base, with 16 bases between them. The whole variable domain, remainder taken from reference TRBV7-2 and TRBJ1-1, is GAGVSQSPSNKVTEKGKDVELRCDPISGHTALYWYRQSLGQGLEFLIYFQGNSAPDKSGLPSDRFSAERTGGSVSTLTIQRTQQEDSAVYLCASSLVGTGGKNTEAFFGQGTRLTVV.

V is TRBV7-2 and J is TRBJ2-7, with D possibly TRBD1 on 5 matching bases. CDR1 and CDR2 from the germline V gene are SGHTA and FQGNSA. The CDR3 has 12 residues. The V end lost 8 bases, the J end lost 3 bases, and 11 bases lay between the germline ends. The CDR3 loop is CASGRRGYEQYF. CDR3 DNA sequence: TGTGCCAGCGGAAGAAGGGGCTACGAGCAGTACTTC.

The CDR3 coding sequence is TGTGCCAGCAGTGAAGGGGTTCCTGGAAACACCATATATTTT. Its protein is CASSEGVPGNTIYF. The V gene is TRBV27, the J gene TRBJ1-3, with D possibly matching TRBD1 (5 bases). Germline assignment: CDR1 MNHEY and CDR2 SMNVEV (reference sequence). V dropped 5 bases and J dropped 2 bases, with 10 bases sitting between them. The length of the CDR3 is 14 residues.